A single sample gave rise to the 16 T cell receptor beta chains below, sequenced in a study of blood T cell repertoires in COVID-19. Using immunoSEQ multiplex PCR, the repertoire was profiled, and TCRdb retains in-frame clones only, with some absent. The data hold approximately 94,000 clones, with about 82% observed a single time. Sequenced: peripheral blood. These receptors originate from a middle-aged man with active or convalescent COVID-19.

The J gene is TRBJ2-5, the V gene TRBV15; TRBD2 might be the D (6 bases). The CDR3 runs to 16 residues. V was shortened by 8 bases and J by 4 bases, with 23 bases between the two germline ends. The germline gives CDR1 LNHNV, CDR2 YYDKDF (reference sequence). The CDR3 bases are TGTGCCACCTCTGGTATACTGCCGGGAGACCCAGAGACCCAGTACTTC. It specifies CATSGILPGDPETQYF.

V is TRBV6-6 and J is TRBJ1-2; D is undetermined. The CDR3 is 15 residues long. Germline CDR1 and CDR2: MNHNY and SVGAGI (reference sequence). The V and J ends lost 6 bases and 5 bases respectively, with 19 bases between them. The CDR3 DNA is TGTGCCAGCAGGGACCAAGTCCCGGGAACTTATGGCTACACCTTC. It yields the protein CASRDQVPGTYGYTF.

This clone appeared once. This chain links TRBV11-3 with TRBJ2-5, with D unresolved. The CDR3 is 12 residues long. CDR1 is SGHNT and CDR2 is YENEEA in the germline V gene. With 6 bases removed from V and 5 bases from J, the gap between germline ends came to 10 bases. CDR3 bases: TGTGCCAGCAGTAACGGTCCTGAGACCCAGTACTTC. It specifies CASSNGPETQYF.

This clone came up once. The V and J genes are TRBV7-2 and TRBJ1-6; TRBD1 matches 10 bases. J was trimmed by 7 bases and V by 4 bases; bases with no gene match: 1. Germline CDR1 and CDR2: SGHTA and FQGNSA. CDR3 length: 14 amino acids. CDR3 region: CASSWTGGNSPLHF. CDR3 sequence (DNA): TGTGCCAGCAGCTGGACAGGGGGGAATTCACCCCTCCACTTT. Filled out from reference TRBV7-2 and TRBJ1-6, the complete variable domain reads GAGVSQSPSNKVTEKGKDVELRCDPISGHTALYWYRQSLGQGLEFLIYFQGNSAPDKSGLPSDRFSAERTGGSVSTLTIQRTQQEDSAVYLCASSWTGGNSPLHFGNGTRLTVT.

The chain uses TRBV5-4 and TRBJ1-5; D uncertain. The CDR3 is 13 residues long. Trimming removed 2 bases at V and 6 bases at J, with 9 bases between. Germline V CDR1 and CDR2: SGHNT, YYREEE (reference sequence). DNA of the CDR3: TGTGCCAGCAGCTTCGAGGGAATTCAGCCCCAGCATTTT. Translating it yields CASSFEGIQPQHF. The variable domain in full, with the rest retrieved from reference TRBV5-4 and TRBJ1-5, is ETGVTQSPTHLIKTRGQQVTLRCSSQSGHNTVSWYQQALGQGPQFIFQYYREEENGRGNFPPRFSGLQFPNYSSELNVNALELDDSALYLCASSFEGIQPQHFGDGTRLSIL.

The V gene is TRBV7-3, the J gene TRBJ2-1; TRBD1 agrees at 8 bases. This CDR3 has 15 residues. The ends lost 5 bases at V and 0 bases at J; junction bases unmatched: 3. The germline gives CDR1 SGHTA, CDR2 FQGTGA. The CDR3 DNA is TGTGCCAGCAGCACCGGGACAGGCTCCTACAATGAGCAGTTCTTC. It codes for CASSTGTGSYNEQFF. Full variable domain (outside the CDR3, taken from reference TRBV7-3 and TRBJ2-1): GAGVSQTPSNKVTEKGKYVELRCDPISGHTALYWYRQSLGQGPEFLIYFQGTGAADDSGLPNDRFFAVRPEGSVSTLKIQRTERGDSAVYLCASSTGTGSYNEQFFGPGTRLTVL.

V gene TRBV5-1 combines with J gene TRBJ2-2; D is ambiguous. Between the trimmed V and J ends, which lost 7 bases and 0 bases, there was a span of 10 bases. The germline gives CDR1 SGHRS, CDR2 YFSETQ. This CDR3 has 14 residues. CDR3: CASRFLPNTGELFF. DNA of the CDR3: TGCGCCAGCCGATTTCTACCGAACACCGGGGAGCTGTTTTTT. Drawing the rest from reference TRBV5-1 and TRBJ2-2, the complete variable domain is KAGVTQTPRYLIKTRGQQVTLSCSPISGHRSVSWYQQTPGQGLQFLFEYFSETQRNKGNFPGRFSGRQFSNSRSEMNVSTLELGDSALYLCASRFLPNTGELFFGEGSRLTVL.

The rearrangement links TRBV12-3 or TRBV12-4 to TRBJ1-2; tentative D call: TRBD1 (6 bases). CDR3 length: 13 residues. V gave up 1 base and J gave up 5 bases, with 8 bases separating them. The CDR3 bases are TGTGCCAGCAGTTTAGGGACAGAGTATGGCTACACCTTC. This translates into CASSLGTEYGYTF.

The V and J genes are TRBV6-5 and TRBJ1-1; D possibly corresponds to TRBD1 (5 bases). The V and J ends lost 6 bases and 0 bases respectively, with 11 bases between them. The V gene's germline CDR1 is MNHEY and CDR2 SVGAGI. The length of the CDR3 is 14 residues. The CDR3 protein is CASRVDRMNTEAFF. The CDR3 bases are TGTGCCAGCAGGGTAGACAGAATGAACACTGAAGCTTTCTTT.

The V and J genes are TRBV5-4 and TRBJ1-5; 7 positions agree with TRBD1. CDR1 and CDR2 (germline): SGHNT, YYREEE (reference sequence). The V gene end was trimmed by 0 bases and the J gene end by 6 bases; junction bases not matched to a gene: 3. The CDR3 is 14 amino acids. The DNA for the CDR3 is TGTGCCAGCAGCTTGGACAGGGGAAGTCAGCCCCAGCATTTT. The encoded protein is CASSLDRGSQPQHF.

The chain joins TRBV11-2 to TRBJ2-7; 7 nucleotides align to TRBD1. CDR1 and CDR2 (germline): SGHAT, FQNNGV. The V and J ends lost 3 bases and 1 base, in that order; junction bases with no gene match: 6. The CDR3 runs to 15 residues. The CDR3 here is CASSFWTGPSYEQYF. As DNA, the CDR3 is TGTGCCAGCAGCTTCTGGACAGGCCCTTCCTACGAGCAGTACTTC.

The chain recombines TRBV29-1 with TRBJ1-3; the D is unclear. V lost 7 bases to trimming and J lost 0 bases, with 10 bases between them. CDR3 length equals 13 residues. CDR1 and CDR2 (germline): SQVTM, ANQGSEA. The CDR3 coding sequence is TGCAGCGGCCCAGTCGACTCTGGAAACACCATATATTTT. Its translation is CSGPVDSGNTIYF.

V gene TRBV19 combines with J gene TRBJ1-2; D unclear. The length of the CDR3 is 16 residues. Between the trimmed V and J ends, which lost 3 bases and 1 base, there was a span of 15 bases. Germline assignment: CDR1 LNHDA and CDR2 SQIVND (reference sequence). CDR3 bases: TGTGCCAGTAGTATGGTAGCGGGCGGAAATAACTATGGCTACACCTTC. Its protein is CASSMVAGGNNYGYTF.

J is TRBJ2-2 and V is TRBV2; 8 bases are shared with TRBD2. V was pared by 7 bases and J by 5 bases, with 6 bases of the junction left unmatched. The germline V gene has CDR1 SNHLY and CDR2 FYNNEI. The CDR3 runs to 14 residues. In DNA, the CDR3 is TGTGCCAGCATGGCGGGGACTAGGACCGGGGAGCTGTTTTTT. Protein sequence: CASMAGTRTGELFF.

V is TRBV19 and J is TRBJ2-5; the match to TRBD1 covers 10 bases. V trimming: 3 bases; J trimming: 5 bases; junction bases outside the gene matches: 6. This CDR3 has 15 amino acids. Germline V CDR1 and CDR2: LNHDA, SQIVND (reference sequence). This chain's CDR3 is CASSIRTGGRETQYF. The DNA of the CDR3 is TGTGCCAGTAGTATCAGGACAGGGGGAAGGGAGACCCAGTACTTC.

This sequence joins TRBV5-1 and TRBJ1-2; tentative D call: TRBD1 (6 bases). CDR1 and CDR2 (germline): SGHRS, YFSETQ. The CDR3 length is 14 residues. The V and J ends lost 3 bases and 0 bases respectively, with 9 bases between them. In DNA, the CDR3 is TGCGCCAGCAGCTGGTACAGGGCTAACTATGGCTACACCTTC. Translation: CASSWYRANYGYTF.